This TCR beta chain was documented in a study of blood T cell repertoires in COVID-19. Study overall: From the United States, Italy and Spain came samples of acute and convalescent COVID-19. T cells, B-cell-depleted T cells, or PBMCs supplied cDNA or gDNA.

Per the study methods: Nucleated cell number was recorded as an estimate derived from reference gene primer amplification. The protocol was immunoSEQ multiplex PCR, while the TCRdb copy is restricted to in-frame clones and leaves out a portion. That table gives V, J and clone size, and the DNA gave D and trimming. This table has about 140,000 clones, approximately 90% appearing once. This clone has just a few counts. The CDR3 sequence is 15 residues long. V gave up 4 bases and J gave up 5 bases; unmatched junction bases: 8. Germline-derived CDR1 and CDR2 are SGHRS and YFSETQ. This chain connects TRBV5-1 to TRBJ1-5; 8 bases are a match to TRBD1. The TCR originated in a woman of 80 years or more with acute or convalescent COVID-19. The specimen was peripheral blood. CDR3 in amino acids: CASSPGDRLDQPQHF. CDR3 nucleotides: TGCGCCAGCAGCCCGGGGGACAGGCTTGATCAGCCCCAGCATTTT.